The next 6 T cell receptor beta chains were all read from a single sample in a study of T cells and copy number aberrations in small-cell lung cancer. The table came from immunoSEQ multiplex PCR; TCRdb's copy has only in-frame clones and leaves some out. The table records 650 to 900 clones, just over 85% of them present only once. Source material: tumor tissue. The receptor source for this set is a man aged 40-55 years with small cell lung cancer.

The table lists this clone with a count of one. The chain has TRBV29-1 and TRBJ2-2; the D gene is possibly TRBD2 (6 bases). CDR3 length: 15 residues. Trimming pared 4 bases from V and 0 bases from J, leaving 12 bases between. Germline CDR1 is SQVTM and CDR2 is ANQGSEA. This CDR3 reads CSVVGGVSNTGELFF. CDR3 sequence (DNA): TGCAGCGTTGTCGGAGGGGTCTCGAACACCGGGGAGCTGTTTTTT.

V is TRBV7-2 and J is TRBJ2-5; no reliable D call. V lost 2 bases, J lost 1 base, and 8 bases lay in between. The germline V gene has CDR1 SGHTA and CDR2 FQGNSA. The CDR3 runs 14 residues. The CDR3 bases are TGTGCCAGCAGCTTACTCCAAATCCAAGAGACCCAGTACTTC. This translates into CASSLLQIQETQYF.

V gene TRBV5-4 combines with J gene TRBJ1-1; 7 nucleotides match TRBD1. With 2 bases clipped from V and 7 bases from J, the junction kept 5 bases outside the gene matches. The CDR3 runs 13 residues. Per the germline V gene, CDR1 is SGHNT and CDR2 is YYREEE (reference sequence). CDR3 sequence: CASSFTGEGEAFF. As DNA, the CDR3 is TGTGCCAGCAGCTTTACAGGGGAAGGTGAAGCTTTCTTT.

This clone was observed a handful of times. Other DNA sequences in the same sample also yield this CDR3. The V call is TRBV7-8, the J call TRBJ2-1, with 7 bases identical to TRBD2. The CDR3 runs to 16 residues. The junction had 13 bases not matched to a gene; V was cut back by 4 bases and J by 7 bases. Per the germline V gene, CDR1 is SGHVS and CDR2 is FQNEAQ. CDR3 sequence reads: CASSSQPDGRYNEQFF. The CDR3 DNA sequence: TGTGCCAGCAGCTCACAGCCTGACGGGAGGTATAATGAGCAGTTCTTC.

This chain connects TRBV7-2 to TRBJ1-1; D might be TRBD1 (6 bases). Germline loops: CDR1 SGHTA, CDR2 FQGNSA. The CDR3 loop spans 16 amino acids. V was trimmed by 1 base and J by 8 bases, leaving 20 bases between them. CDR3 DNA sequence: TGTGCCAGCAGCTTAGGGCGGGGACATGGGTTCCCCGAAGCTTTCTTT. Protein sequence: CASSLGRGHGFPEAFF.

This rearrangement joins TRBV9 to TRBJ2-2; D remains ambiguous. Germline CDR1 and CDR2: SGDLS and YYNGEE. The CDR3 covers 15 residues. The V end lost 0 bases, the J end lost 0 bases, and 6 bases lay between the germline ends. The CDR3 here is CASSVDAPNTGELFF. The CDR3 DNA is TGTGCCAGCAGCGTAGACGCCCCGAACACCGGGGAGCTGTTTTTT. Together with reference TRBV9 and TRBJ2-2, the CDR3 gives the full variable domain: DSGVTQTPKHLITATGQRVTLRCSPRSGDLSVYWYQQSLDQGLQFLIQYYNGEERAKGNILERFSAQQFPDLHSELNLSSLELGDSALYFCASSVDAPNTGELFFGEGSRLTVL.